This paragraph covers one T cell receptor beta chain sequence. The sample holds a few counts of this clone. This receptor's antigen is unknown. No base-level quality is on record; no much larger clone is a single base apart. Other nucleotide sequences from this sample produce the same CDR3. Whole blood was collected in K2EDTA tubes by collaborating institutions according to the institutions' own protocols. Collaborator samples were shipped for TCRbeta analysis as frozen whole blood, isolated PBMCs, or DNA extracted from either sample type. CDR1 and CDR2 were assigned from the germline V gene (reference sequence) as LGHDT and YNNKEL. Trimming leaves V shorter by 1 base and J shorter by 6 bases, with the junction holding 7 bases beyond the gene matches. Measured from the cysteine to the phenylalanine, the CDR3 is 15 residues long. Only CDR3 DNA remains: 45 bases, in frame from the first base. TCRbeta CDR3 regions were amplified from genomic DNA by means of the immunoSEQ Assay, a bias-controlled multiplex PCR. The study's own analysis went as follows. Within the assay, amplification of reference gene primers was used to estimate how many nucleated cells each sample contained. Sequence reads were collapsed and filtered to measure the absolute abundance of every unique TCRbeta CDR3 rearrangement. For each sample, productive Simpson clonality was calculated by taking the square root of Simpson's diversity index across productive rearrangements. TCRdb obtained this table from immuneACCESS and retained in-frame rearrangements with V and J assigned. These tables miss some clones; where compared with another copy, unresolved V genes account for less than half of the shortfall, and the remainder is unexplained. V and J calls and clone size are those listed in that table; D and trimming were worked out from the DNA. The sample data list 40,000 to 55,000 clones, and 80% to 90% of these were observed just once. The ten largest clonotypes hold under 8.5% of the sample.

The sample belongs to a study of blood T cell repertoires in COVID-19 (dated by TCRdb to 2018 to 2021). At the level of the whole study: Collaborator samples came from the United States, Italy and Spain and covered acute and convalescent phases of COVID-19. The prospective study material was composed of cDNA or gDNA derived from T cells, B-cell-depleted T cells, or PBMCs. The dataset comprised deeply sampled blood TCRbeta repertoires from subjects exposed to, actively infected with, or recovered from COVID-19. The repertoires were released in a freely available public database intended as a resource for research on the immune response to SARS-CoV-2. Samples came from the ongoing ImmuneRACE study (first 160 participants) plus 1,254 subjects from 6 global collaborators. Sample metadata almost always included a de-identified subject ID, COVID-19 status, age in years and sex. Where HLA class I and class II types were available, the types were taken from metadata supplied by the sample provider, not from assay-based typing. What the research found in general, with its limitations: The amount of clinical and demographic metadata varied by source and participant and was provided uncurated.

The sequence joins TRBV3-1 (or the pseudogene TRBV3-2) to TRBJ2-7; TRBD1 matches 9 bases in the middle. The TCR comes from a man aged 50 to 60 with active COVID-19. Sequencing input: peripheral blood. The CDR3 region reads CASSQGVGQGREQYF. The base sequence is TGTGCCAGCAGCCAAGGAGTGGGACAGGGCCGCGAGCAGTACTTC.